This entry features one T cell receptor beta chain sequence. What it recognizes is unknown. Use of 60 Vbeta and 13 Jbeta primers characterized the PCR. Generated by immunoSEQ multiplex PCR, the TCRdb table keeps only in-frame clones and is missing some. The table shows 85,000 to 100,000 clones, with under 80% occurring only once. The V end was cut by 4 bases, the J end by 5 bases, with 15 bases between. In germline, CDR1 is SGDLS, CDR2 YYNGEE. The length of the CDR3 is 14 residues. The data were taken from a study of cytomegalovirus exposure and HLA in healthy donors. Study conclusions and caveats: An apparent linkage of common viral pathogens to several of the most significant clusters emerged in a later analysis. A later analysis, which compared TCR beta chains of equal frequency, found the HLA-associated ones more clonally expanded. It was assumed in the presence/absence analyses that sequencing depth was roughly uniform across donors.

Sequencing used PBMCs. The rearrangement joins TRBV9 to TRBJ1-1, with unresolved D. The receptor was isolated from a man aged 50-60 years in good health and CMV-seropositive. This CDR3 reads CASSLEEDGTEAFF. The CDR3 DNA sequence: TGTGCCAGCAGCCTCGAGGAGGACGGGACTGAAGCTTTCTTT.